The rows below give T cell receptor beta chains drawn from one sample of a study of blood T cell repertoires in COVID-19. Generated by immunoSEQ multiplex PCR, the TCRdb table keeps only in-frame clones and is missing some. The sample comprises fewer than 80,000 clones, around 89% of which are singletons, and about 5% rests with the top ten. The material sequenced was peripheral blood. These receptors were collected from a man over 45 with acute or convalescent COVID-19. The CDR3 runs from the conserved cysteine through the conserved F or W.

v_call	j_call	cdr3_aa
TRBV6-1	TRBJ2-5	CASSEGQGAQETQYF
TRBV12-3/TRBV12-4	TRBJ1-5	CGDRDNSNQPQHF
TRBV18	TRBJ1-5	CASSAGAMQPQHF
TRBV27	TRBJ2-7	CASRTSGRGPHYEQYF
TRBV5-1	TRBJ1-2	CASTADSYGYTF
TRBV6-5	TRBJ2-7	CAGDRGMSDEQYF
TRBV30	TRBJ2-5	CAWSLDGGRETQYF
TRBV18	TRBJ2-7	CASSPRHPSSEQYF
TRBV7-8	TRBJ1-1	CASSLSGGRATEAFF
TRBV5-1	TRBJ2-5	CASSSSGFQETQYF
TRBV4-1	TRBJ1-2	CASSQEKGSGYGYTF
TRBV4-1	TRBJ2-5	CASRDSGGTQETQYF
TRBV6-5	TRBJ2-5	CARGGTGGAETQYF
TRBV3-1/TRBV3-2	TRBJ2-7	CASSQVGRAGVQQYF
TRBV7-2	TRBJ1-5	CASSWENRDQPQHF
TRBV19	TRBJ1-2	CACTGGRGYTF
TRBV12-3/TRBV12-4	TRBJ1-2	CASSPGQGYGYTF
TRBV24-1	TRBJ1-5	CATSGREQPQHF
TRBV5-6	TRBJ2-7	CASSSLTSSIHEQYF
TRBV27	TRBJ2-7	CASSAISGTSAYEQYF
TRBV19	TRBJ1-5	CASSGHYSNQPQHF
TRBV11-3	TRBJ2-7	CASSSGTGGLEQYF
TRBV6-2/TRBV6-3	TRBJ2-7	CASSYSTRPGQGNYEQYF
TRBV6-6	TRBJ1-6	CASSPRGRGGNSPLHF
TRBV13	TRBJ1-1	CASSSDSGAEAFF
TRBV29-1	TRBJ2-7	CSVEGQSYEQYF
TRBV5-8	TRBJ2-5	CASSLTSGRLETQYF
TRBV7-2	TRBJ2-1	CASSSLTSNEQFF
TRBV7-7	TRBJ2-1	CASSLREGPYNEQFF
TRBV7-8	TRBJ1-1	CASSLAGGPNTEAFF
TRBV4-2	TRBJ1-1	CASSPRSRTGNTEAFF
TRBV9	TRBJ1-5	CASRGAVDFQPQHF
TRBV7-9	TRBJ2-3	CASSLSLDRGRDTQYF
TRBV7-9	TRBJ2-7	CASSLPAEYEQYF
TRBV4-1	TRBJ2-4	CASSQANPGQKNIQYF
TRBV19	TRBJ2-1	CASSLRQNNEQFF
TRBV29-1	TRBJ2-1	CSVDLTGGRGEQFF
TRBV4-3	TRBJ1-4	CASSQDGQGGEKLFF
TRBV10-3	TRBJ2-1	CAISDPRGTWNEQFF
TRBV27	TRBJ1-1	CASSWGQHTEAFF
TRBV7-2	TRBJ1-1	CASSLRRNTEAFF
TRBV28	TRBJ2-1	CASRFREKVNEQFF
TRBV15	TRBJ2-5	CATRGAGRETQYF
TRBV9	TRBJ2-1	CASSGRGPENEQFF
TRBV19	TRBJ2-3	CASATGTGGLLTQYF
TRBV29-1	TRBJ1-4	CSVEEGAITVF
TRBV2	TRBJ1-3	CASSDWGAGDTIYF
TRBV19	TRBJ2-7	CASSRLPGSYEQYF
TRBV19	TRBJ2-7	CASSTTSGTPGEQYF
TRBV7-9	TRBJ2-7	CASSKGGSVVAEQYF
TRBV5-1	TRBJ2-2	CASSLVAGVTGELFF